This T cell receptor (beta chain) is from a study of T-cell reconstitution after alpha-beta-depleted transplantation in children. Study observations and caveats: Fresh T-cell production supplied most of the T-cell counts and diversity seen one year after transplant. Expanded graft clones numbering several hundred reportedly gave rise to alpha-beta T cells about two months after transplant. Recipient T cells and thymic progenitors that survived gave rise to the high TCRbeta diversity observed at day 60 in some patients.

CDR1 and CDR2 from the germline V gene are SEHNR and FQNEAQ (reference sequence). V was pared by 4 bases and J by 0 bases, with 13 bases between. This CDR3 region has 16 residues. The library targeted TCRbeta and was prepared with unique molecular identifiers. One entry per CDR3 protein results from TCRdb running MiXCR on the PCR reads. The sample shows about 250,000 distinct CDR3 sequences, 20% to 30% of them seen only once. As concerns this clonotype: The antigen remains unidentified.

Sequencing used PBMCs, mostly from graft donor cells, obtained 360 days after TCRalphabeta/CD19-depleted stem cell transplant. This TCR was recovered from a female patient aged 2-15 years who had a stem cell transplant for congenital amegakaryocytic thrombocytopenia, so the T cells may come from the graft donor. The chain employs TRBV7-9 and TRBJ1-5; possibly TRBD1 for D (6 bases). CDR3 DNA sequence: TGTGCCAGCAGCTCCGAAGGGACATTTAGCAATCAGCCCCAGCATTTT. This sequence encodes CASSSEGTFSNQPQHF.